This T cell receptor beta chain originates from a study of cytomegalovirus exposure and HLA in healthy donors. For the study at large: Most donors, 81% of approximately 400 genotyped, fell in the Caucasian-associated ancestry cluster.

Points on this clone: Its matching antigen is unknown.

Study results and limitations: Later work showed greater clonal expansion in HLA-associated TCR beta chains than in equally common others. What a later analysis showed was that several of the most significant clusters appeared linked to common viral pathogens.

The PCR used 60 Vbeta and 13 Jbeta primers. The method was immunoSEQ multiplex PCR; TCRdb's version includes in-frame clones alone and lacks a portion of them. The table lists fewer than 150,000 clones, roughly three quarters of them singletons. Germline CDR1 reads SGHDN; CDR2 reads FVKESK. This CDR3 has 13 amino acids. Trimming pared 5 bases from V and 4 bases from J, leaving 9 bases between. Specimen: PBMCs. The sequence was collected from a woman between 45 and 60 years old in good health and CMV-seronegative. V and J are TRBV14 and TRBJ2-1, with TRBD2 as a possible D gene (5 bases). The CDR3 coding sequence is TGTGCCAGCAGCGGACTGATTTACAATGAGCAGTTCTTC. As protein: CASSGLIYNEQFF.